These 6 T cell receptor beta chains were sequenced from one sample in a study of cytomegalovirus exposure and HLA in healthy donors. The PCR was carried out with 60 Vbeta primers and 13 Jbeta primers. Sequencing used immunoSEQ multiplex PCR; TCRdb keeps in-frame clones, though not all of them. The table shows some 100,000 clones, with around 77% occurring only once. The sequenced sample consisted of PBMCs. The receptors come from a man in his fifties in good health and CMV-seropositive.

The chain has TRBV10-3 and TRBJ1-2; D is possibly TRBD1 (6 bases). Looked up from germline, CDR1 is ENHRY and CDR2 is SYGVKD. This CDR3 is built from 13 residues. Trimming took 4 bases from V and 6 from J, leaving 12 bases between them. The CDR3 loop is CAISAAGVDGYTF. DNA of the CDR3: TGTGCCATCAGTGCCGCAGGGGTCGATGGCTACACCTTC.

The chain employs TRBV19 and TRBJ1-5; D not certain. Per the germline V gene, CDR1 is LNHDA and CDR2 is SQIVND (reference sequence). CDR3 size: 14 residues. The V end was cut by 4 bases, the J end by 0 bases, with 7 bases between. The CDR3 is CASSTVHSNQPQHF. The CDR3 nucleotides are TGTGCCAGTAGTACGGTTCATAGCAATCAGCCCCAGCATTTT.

The chain is built from TRBV6-1 and TRBJ2-3, with a weak D call TRBD2 (7 bases). The CDR3 extends over 15 amino acids. Trimming cost V 8 bases and J 2 bases, with 17 bases left between them. Looked up from germline, CDR1 is MNHNS and CDR2 is SASEGT. CDR3 nucleotide sequence: TGTGCCAGCTACGCGAGGGGGGGGAACACAGATACGCAGTATTTT. This codes for CASYARGGNTDTQYF.

The chain has TRBV18 and TRBJ2-7; TRBD1 aligns across 8 bases. CDR3 length: 15 amino acids. V shed 4 bases, J shed 5 bases, and the junction held 10 bases outside the gene matches. Germline CDR1 is KGHSH and CDR2 is LQKENI. The CDR3 coding sequence is TGTGCCAGCTCACTCCTGACAGGGGCTTATGACGAGCAGTACTTC. Protein sequence: CASSLLTGAYDEQYF.

The chain uses TRBV18 and TRBJ1-5; unclear D gene. CDR3 length equals 15 residues. Per the germline V gene, CDR1 is KGHSH and CDR2 is LQKENI. V dropped 3 bases and J dropped 2 bases, with 11 bases sitting between them. CDR3 amino acids: CASSPLQTGNQPQHF. The CDR3 region has the DNA TGTGCCAGCTCACCCTTACAGACGGGCAATCAGCCCCAGCATTTT. Full variable domain (remainder filled in from reference TRBV18 and TRBJ1-5): NAGVMQNPRHLVRRRGQEARLRCSPMKGHSHVYWYRQLPEEGLKFMVYLQKENIIDESGMPKERFSAEFPKEGPSILRIQQVVRGDSAAYFCASSPLQTGNQPQHFGDGTRLSIL.

This chain joins TRBV28 and TRBJ1-6; no clear D gene. The CDR3 runs 15 residues. V lost 7 bases and J lost 0, with 10 bases in between. Germline V gives CDR1 MDHEN, CDR2 SYDVKM. Written as DNA, the CDR3 is TGTGCCAGCAACCTCCTTAGCTCCTATAATTCACCCCTCCACTTT. This gives the protein CASNLLSSYNSPLHF.